These T cell receptor beta chains were read from a single sample in a study of T-cell memory formation after mild COVID-19. One entry per CDR3 protein, called by TCRdb with MiXCR from the 5' RACE reads. The data show 470,000 or so distinct CDR3 sequences, 20% to 25% seen once. Sequencing input: PBMCs or a T cell subset sorted from them (not recorded which). The receptors were sampled from an adult woman who had mild COVID-19 (a few samples of this study predate the infection). Cell type and time point are not known. Both conserved end residues are part of each CDR3. A D gene is named only where the DNA matches it firmly. A clone size is listed for some rows: how often the clone was seen (once, few, many), or a class if it is expanded.

V gene	J gene	D gene	clone size	CDR3 DNA	CDR3 protein
TRBV15	TRBJ2-1	TRBD1	once	TGTGCCACCAGCAGTCCTAGGGACAGTATATACAATGAGCAGTTCTTC	CATSSPRDSIYNEQFF
TRBV24-1	TRBJ1-2	TRBD1	-	TGTGCCTCCCCCCTGGACAGGCCCTATGGCTACACCTTC	CASPLDRPYGYTF
TRBV7-9	TRBJ1-1	TRBD1	few	TGTGCCAGCAGCCTACCGACAGGGTATTTGCGAGCGAACACTGAAGCTTTCTTT	CASSLPTGYLRANTEAFF
TRBV12-3/TRBV12-4	TRBJ2-3	-	-	TGTGCCAGCAGTCACTTGGGAGGAGGGGATACGCAGTATTTT	CASSHLGGGDTQYF
TRBV5-1	TRBJ2-3	-	-	TGCGCCAGCAGCTTGGTCTCATCTAGCACAGATACGCAGTATTTT	CASSLVSSSTDTQYF
TRBV6-5	TRBJ2-3	-	-	TGTGCCAGCAGTTACGGGGGAACAGACCTCACAGATACGCAGTATTTT	CASSYGGTDLTDTQYF
TRBV19	TRBJ1-3	-	once	TGTGCCAGTAGTATACAGGGCCCAAGCTCTGGAAACACCATATATTTT	CASSIQGPSSGNTIYF
TRBV7-9	TRBJ2-1	-	-	TGTGCCAGCAGCTTGAAACTAGTATCAGAGCAGTTCTTC	CASSLKLVSEQFF
TRBV6-5	TRBJ2-2	TRBD2	-	TGTGCCAGCAGTCGACTAGCGGGAGATTCCGGGGAGCTGTTTTTT	CASSRLAGDSGELFF
TRBV21-1	TRBJ2-2	-	-	TGTGCCAGCAGCAAATGTAGCAGCTGCACCGGGGAGCTGTTTTTT	CASSKCSSCTGELFF
TRBV19	TRBJ2-1	-	-	TGTGCCAGTAGTATCGGTGACAGATACAATGAGCAGTTCTTC	CASSIGDRYNEQFF
TRBV29-1	TRBJ1-1	-	few	TGCAGCGTTGAGACCGGGGCTGAAGCTTTCTTT	CSVETGAEAFF
TRBV7-6	TRBJ1-1	-	-	TGTGCCAGCAGCTTAACCAGGGATATGAACACTGAAGCTTTCTTT	CASSLTRDMNTEAFF
TRBV4-1	TRBJ2-5	TRBD2	-	TGCGCCAGCAGCCAAGAGCTAGCGGGGTCCCCGGGGGAGACCCAGTACTTC	CASSQELAGSPGETQYF
TRBV12-3/TRBV12-4	TRBJ2-3	-	-	TGTGCCAGCAGTTTGGACAGAATCACAGATACGCAGTATTTT	CASSLDRITDTQYF
TRBV24-1	TRBJ2-7	TRBD1	-	TGTGCCACCAGTGACTCCGGGACAGAGGCCTCCTACGAGCAGTACTTC	CATSDSGTEASYEQYF
TRBV5-5	TRBJ1-1	-	-	TGTGCCAGCAGCCCCTCGGTCTCCCTGAACACTGAAGCTTTCTTT	CASSPSVSLNTEAFF
TRBV5-6	TRBJ2-1	TRBD1	-	TGTGCCAGCAGCTTCGGGACAGGGGTCTACAATGAGCAGTTCTTC	CASSFGTGVYNEQFF
TRBV5-1	TRBJ2-5	-	few	TGCGCCAGCAGTCGCGGGACACACCAAGAGACCCAGTACTTC	CASSRGTHQETQYF
TRBV29-1	TRBJ2-7	TRBD2	few	TGCAGCGTTGACAGCGGGGTGGCCTACGAGCAGTACTTC	CSVDSGVAYEQYF
TRBV12-3/TRBV12-4	TRBJ2-2	TRBD1	-	TGTGCCAGCAGTCACAGGGGGAAGAGCACCGGGGAGCTGTTTTTT	CASSHRGKSTGELFF
TRBV12-3/TRBV12-4	TRBJ2-5	-	many	TGCGCCAGCAGCTTCCAAGAGACCCAGTACTTC	CASSFQETQYF
TRBV6-2/TRBV6-3	TRBJ1-1	-	-	TGTGCCAGCAGTTACGCCGGACTGTCTGAAGCTTTCTTT	CASSYAGLSEAFF
TRBV15	TRBJ2-7	-	-	TGTGCCACCAGCAGCAGCCAGGGCCCCTACGAGCAGTACTTC	CATSSSQGPYEQYF
TRBV19	TRBJ2-1	TRBD2	-	TGTGCCAGTAGTCTAAGACTAGCGCGCAATGAGCAGTTCTTC	CASSLRLARNEQFF
TRBV9	TRBJ2-1	TRBD2	few	TGTGCCAGCAGCGTAGAACTAGCGGGTACCTACAATGAGCAGTTCTTC	CASSVELAGTYNEQFF
TRBV30	TRBJ2-1	-	-	TGTGCCTGGAGTGAAGGGATCCTTTACAATGAGCAGTTCTTC	CAWSEGILYNEQFF
TRBV19	TRBJ2-2	TRBD1	many	TGTGCCAGTCGAAAGGACAGGGTAAACACCGGGGAGCTGTTTTTT	CASRKDRVNTGELFF
TRBV18	TRBJ2-6	TRBD1	-	TGTGCCAGCTCACCACCCGGGACAGGGTCCGAATACTCTGGGGCCAACGTCCTGACTTTC	CASSPPGTGSEYSGANVLTF
TRBV14	TRBJ1-1	-	-	TGTGCCAGCAGCCAAGACGGACACAGGAACACTGAAGCTTTCTTT	CASSQDGHRNTEAFF
TRBV15	TRBJ2-2	TRBD1	few	TGTGCCACCAGCAGAGATAGGGGGCGATACACCGGGGAGCTGTTTTTT	CATSRDRGRYTGELFF
TRBV7-9	TRBJ2-7	TRBD1	-	TGTGCCAGCAGCTTCGGGACAGGGGAAAATGACGAGCAGTACTTC	CASSFGTGENDEQYF
TRBV12-3/TRBV12-4	TRBJ1-5	-	many	TGTGCCAGCAGTTTCGGCCAGTATAGCAATCAGCCCCAGCATTTT	CASSFGQYSNQPQHF
TRBV3-1	TRBJ2-1	TRBD2	few	TGTGCCAGCAGCCGAAGCGGGAGAGCCTACAATGAGCAGTTCTTC	CASSRSGRAYNEQFF
TRBV7-8	TRBJ2-7	-	-	TGTGCCAGCAGCCCCTCGGAAGGTCGCGAGCAGTACTTC	CASSPSEGREQYF
TRBV5-1	TRBJ2-3	TRBD1	few	TGCGCCAGCAGCACGGGGACAGGGCGTTCAGATACGCAGTATTTT	CASSTGTGRSDTQYF
TRBV18	TRBJ2-7	-	many	TGTGCCAGCTCAAGCCCCGGGACACCCTACGAGCAGTACTTC	CASSSPGTPYEQYF
TRBV9	TRBJ1-2	-	few	TGTGCCAGCAGCACCTCGACCGCCCAGATATTAGAAGGGGGCTACACCTTC	CASSTSTAQILEGGYTF
TRBV24-1	TRBJ2-7	TRBD2	-	TGTGCCACCAGTGACGGGACTAGCGGAAACTACGAGCAGTACTTC	CATSDGTSGNYEQYF
TRBV5-1	TRBJ2-7	TRBD2	few	TGCGCCAGCAGCTTGGCTAGCGGGAGCGGCGAGCAGTACTTC	CASSLASGSGEQYF
TRBV6-5	TRBJ2-1	-	-	TGTGCCAGCAGTTACTCGACGCGAACTAAGGAGCAGTTCTTC	CASSYSTRTKEQFF
TRBV20-1	TRBJ1-3	TRBD1	-	TGCAGTGCTAGAGGGGAGGGACAGGGGAACACCATATATTTT	CSARGEGQGNTIYF
TRBV11-2	TRBJ2-3	-	few	TGTGCCAGCAGCCCCTCTGGGTGGCTGAGCGGGAGCACAGATACGCAGTATTTT	CASSPSGWLSGSTDTQYF
TRBV5-1	TRBJ2-3	TRBD2	few	TGCGCCAGCAGCTTGGAGCGGGGGGACACAGATACGCAGTATTTT	CASSLERGDTDTQYF
TRBV2	TRBJ2-3	-	-	TGTGCCAGCAGTGACAGGACGGGCACAGATACGCAGTATTTT	CASSDRTGTDTQYF
TRBV30	TRBJ2-7	TRBD1	-	TGTGCCTGCGGCAGGGGGCTCGAGCAGTACTTC	CACGRGLEQYF
TRBV9	TRBJ2-1	-	few	TGTGCCAGCAGCGCACCGTTGAGAGGGGGTAACAATGAGCAGTTCTTC	CASSAPLRGGNNEQFF
TRBV9	TRBJ2-2	-	-	TGTGCCAGCAGCGCCAATGTAGACAGCAGGGGGGAGCTGTTTTTT	CASSANVDSRGELFF
TRBV7-9	TRBJ2-6	-	few	TGTGCCAGCAGCTTACAAGCCAACGTCCTGACTTTC	CASSLQANVLTF
TRBV7-3	TRBJ2-6	-	-	TGTGCCAGCAGCTTACGGACAGCCACTGGGGCCAACGTCCTGACTTTC	CASSLRTATGANVLTF